The 14 T cell receptor beta chains below were found in one sample sequenced in a study of cytomegalovirus exposure and HLA in healthy donors. PCR used 60 Vbeta primers and 13 Jbeta primers. Repertoires were generated with immunoSEQ multiplex PCR, while TCRdb's copy carries only in-frame clones and drops some. The sample lists 150,000 or so clones, over 70% occurring once. The specimen sequenced was PBMCs. Receptors originate from a man younger than 40 in good health and CMV-seronegative.

In its sample, this clone was seen once. This chain links TRBV19 with TRBJ2-7; possible D gene TRBD2, 7 bases. The V and J ends lost 3 bases and 3 bases respectively, with 12 bases between them. Germline loops: CDR1 LNHDA, CDR2 SQIVND (reference sequence). CDR3 length: 14 residues. The CDR3 nucleotides are TGTGCCAGTAGTATCCGGGGGGCCGACTACGAGCAGTACTTC. This codes for CASSIRGADYEQYF.

The rearrangement uses TRBV19 and TRBJ2-5; 8 nucleotides agree with TRBD1. Trimming took 3 bases from V and 5 from J; bases not matched to a gene: 8. Germline CDR1 reads LNHDA; CDR2 reads SQIVND (reference sequence). The CDR3 spans 15 residues. CDR3 sequence: CASSMYDRGFETQYF. Written as DNA, the CDR3 is TGTGCCAGTAGTATGTACGACAGGGGATTTGAGACCCAGTACTTC.

V and J are TRBV28 and TRBJ1-2, with 11 bases identical to TRBD1. Per the germline V gene, CDR1 is MDHEN and CDR2 is SYDVKM. The CDR3 runs 16 residues. V gave up 6 bases and J gave up 4 bases; unmatched junction bases: 10. CDR3 bases: TGTGCCAGCAGGGGTCGGACAGGGGGCTTAGGCTATGGCTACACCTTC. The encoded protein is CASRGRTGGLGYGYTF.

CDR3 nucleotides: TGTGCCAGCAGCTTGATAAACAGGGGGCCTGGCTCTGGGGCCAACGTCCTGACTTTC. It specifies CASSLINRGPGSGANVLTF. The rearrangement joins TRBV5-6 to TRBJ2-6; TRBD1 matches at 9 bases. The CDR3 is 19 residues long. Per germline, CDR1 SGHDT and CDR2 YYEEEE. V lost 1 base and J lost 0; bases outside the gene matches: 8.

Comments on this clone: This specimen includes other DNA sequences encoding the same CDR3. The chain has TRBV6-1 and TRBJ1-5; D is ambiguous. The germline V gene encodes CDR1 MNHNS and CDR2 SASEGT. The V end lost 6 bases, the J end lost 6 bases, and 9 bases lay between the germline ends. This CDR3 contains 12 residues. The CDR3: CASRSGAQPQHF. The CDR3 DNA reads TGTGCCAGCAGATCTGGAGCTCAGCCCCAGCATTTT.

This rearrangement joins TRBV2 to TRBJ2-3; a possible D gene is TRBD2 (5 bases). CDR1 and CDR2 from the germline V gene are SNHLY and FYNNEI. V lost 4 bases, J lost 3 bases, and 17 bases lay in between. This CDR3 contains 16 residues. The chain's CDR3 is CASSVPARVGTDTQYF. For the CDR3, the DNA is TGTGCCAGCAGTGTCCCGGCGAGGGTGGGGACAGATACGCAGTATTTT.

The rearrangement joins TRBV6-1 to TRBJ2-7, with TRBD1 matching over 7 bases. Per germline, CDR1 MNHNS and CDR2 SASEGT. CDR3 length: 13 amino acids. V gave up 5 bases and J gave up 3 bases; unmatched junction bases: 4. CDR3 coding DNA: TGTGCCAGCAGTCAGGGACAGCACTACGAGCAGTACTTC. Translation: CASSQGQHYEQYF.

V usage is TRBV18 and J usage is TRBJ1-1, with TRBD1 as a possible D gene (6 bases). This CDR3 comprises 14 residues. Trimming removed 2 bases at V and 1 base at J, with 8 bases between. From germline, CDR1 is KGHSH and CDR2 LQKENI. Written as DNA, the CDR3 is TGTGCCAGCTCACCAGAACAGGGGAACACTGAAGCTTTCTTT. It translates to CASSPEQGNTEAFF.

The V gene is TRBV7-9, the J gene TRBJ1-2, with 8 bases that match TRBD1. The CDR3 is 15 amino acids. CDR1 is SEHNR and CDR2 is FQNEAQ in the germline V gene (reference sequence). V lost 5 bases to trimming and J lost 4 bases; unmatched junction nucleotides: 9. CDR3 sequence reads: CASSQSWTGRYGYTF. CDR3 nucleotide sequence: TGTGCCAGCAGCCAGTCTTGGACAGGGCGCTATGGCTACACCTTC.

The J gene is TRBJ1-3, the V gene TRBV18; D is undetermined. Trimming cost V 2 bases and J 0 bases, with 11 bases left between them. Germline CDR1 reads KGHSH; CDR2 reads LQKENI. This CDR3 is built from 16 residues. CDR3 residues: CASSPVKASSGNTIYF. DNA of the CDR3: TGTGCCAGCTCACCAGTTAAAGCAAGCTCTGGAAACACCATATATTTT.

The chain combines TRBV5-1 with TRBJ2-3; 10 bases match TRBD2. Germline CDR1 is SGHRS and CDR2 is YFSETQ. The CDR3 runs to 16 residues. V shed 4 bases and J 5 bases; nucleotides not matched to a gene: 10. Written as DNA, the CDR3 is TGCGCCAGCAGCCTTTCTGTAGCGGGGGGCCTAGATACGCAGTATTTT. Its translation: CASSLSVAGGLDTQYF.

The chain joins TRBV25-1 to TRBJ2-5; TRBD2 agrees at 8 bases. CDR1 MGHDK and CDR2 SYGVNS come from the germline V gene. V lost 3 bases and J lost 4; bases outside the gene matches: 4. This CDR3 comprises 14 residues. CDR3 coding DNA: TGTGCCAGCAGTGAGCCCCGGGGGGGAGAGACCCAGTACTTC. It is translated as CASSEPRGGETQYF.

The chain links TRBV28 to TRBJ1-5, with 10 bases lining up with TRBD1. Per the germline V gene, CDR1 is MDHEN and CDR2 is SYDVKM. The ends lost 5 bases at V and 6 bases at J; junction bases unmatched: 7. This CDR3 has 15 residues. CDR3 sequence: CASSPTGTGVQPQHF. The CDR3 region has the DNA TGTGCCAGCAGTCCCACCGGGACAGGGGTTCAGCCCCAGCATTTT. Filled out from reference TRBV28 and TRBJ1-5, the complete variable domain reads DVKVTQSSRYLVKRTGEKVFLECVQDMDHENMFWYRQDPGLGLRLIYFSYDVKMKEKGDIPEGYSVSREKKERFSLILESASTNQTSMYLCASSPTGTGVQPQHFGDGTRLSIL.

The J gene is TRBJ1-4, the V gene TRBV15; D ambiguous. This CDR3 is 14 amino acids long. V was shortened by 0 bases and J by 5 bases, with 7 bases between the two germline ends. CDR1 and CDR2 from the germline V gene are LNHNV and YYDKDF (reference sequence). The CDR3, as DNA: TGTGCCACCAGCAGAGATATGCAGAATGAAAAACTGTTTTTT. As protein: CATSRDMQNEKLFF.